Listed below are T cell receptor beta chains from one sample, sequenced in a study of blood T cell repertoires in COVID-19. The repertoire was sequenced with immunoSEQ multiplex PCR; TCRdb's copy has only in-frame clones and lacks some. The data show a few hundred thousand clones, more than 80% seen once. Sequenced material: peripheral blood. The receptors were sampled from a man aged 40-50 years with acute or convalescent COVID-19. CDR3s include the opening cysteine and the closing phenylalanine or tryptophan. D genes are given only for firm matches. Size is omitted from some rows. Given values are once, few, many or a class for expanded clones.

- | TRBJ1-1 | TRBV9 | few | TGTGCCAGCAGCGTAGTGGGGGAGGTGAACACTGAAGCTTTCTTT | CASSVVGEVNTEAFF
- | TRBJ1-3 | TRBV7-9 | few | TGTGCCAGCAGCTTATCATCCCCGGGCTCTGGAAACACCATATATTTT | CASSLSSPGSGNTIYF
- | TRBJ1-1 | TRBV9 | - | TGTGCCAGCAGCGTGCGAGGGGGCACTGAAGCTTTCTTT | CASSVRGGTEAFF
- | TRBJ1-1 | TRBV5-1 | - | TGCGCCAGCAGCTTGTCGTTGAACACTGAAGCTTTCTTT | CASSLSLNTEAFF
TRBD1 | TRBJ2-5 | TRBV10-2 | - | TGCGCCAGCAGTGTCAGGGGGAAAGAGACCCAGTACTTC | CASSVRGKETQYF
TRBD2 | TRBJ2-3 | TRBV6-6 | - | TGTGCCAGCAGAACGACTAGCGGGAGCACAGATACGCAGTATTTT | CASRTTSGSTDTQYF
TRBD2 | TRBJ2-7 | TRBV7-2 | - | TGTGCCAGCAGCCCCGGCGGGGGGGACTCCTACGAGCAGTACTTC | CASSPGGGDSYEQYF
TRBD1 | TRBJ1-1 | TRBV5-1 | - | TGCGCCAGCAGCGAGAGGACAGGGTCGGCCACTGAAGCTTTCTTT | CASSERTGSATEAFF
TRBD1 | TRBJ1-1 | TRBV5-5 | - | TGTGCCAGCAGCTTGGGGGTCGAACAGGGGGAGTACACTGAAGCTTTCTTT | CASSLGVEQGEYTEAFF
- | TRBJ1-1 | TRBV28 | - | TGTGCCAGCATTGGCAGTACCTTGAACACTGAAGCTTTCTTT | CASIGSTLNTEAFF
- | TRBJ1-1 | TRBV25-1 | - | TGTGCCAGCAGAATGGGGCTGAGGAACACTGAAGCTTTCTTT | CASRMGLRNTEAFF
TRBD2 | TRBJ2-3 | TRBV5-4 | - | TGTGCCAGCAGCCCGACTAGCGCCACTACAGATACGCAGTATTTT | CASSPTSATTDTQYF
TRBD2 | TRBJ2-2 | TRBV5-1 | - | TGCGCCAGCAGCTTGGCGGGGCGCGGGAGGGCCACCGGGGAGCTGTTTTTT | CASSLAGRGRATGELFF
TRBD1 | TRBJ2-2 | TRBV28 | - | TGTGCCAGCATCCCTCGCCAGGGGGCCGGGGAGCTGTTTTTT | CASIPRQGAGELFF
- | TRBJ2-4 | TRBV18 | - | TGTGCCAGCTCACCGGCGGGTTGGGTAGCCAAAAACATTCAGTACTTC | CASSPAGWVAKNIQYF
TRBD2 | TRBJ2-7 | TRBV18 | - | TGTGCCAGCTCCGCCGGGACTAGCGGGACCTACGAGCAGTACTTC | CASSAGTSGTYEQYF
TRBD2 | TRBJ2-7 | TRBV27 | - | TGTGCCAGCAGTTTCGGAGCGGGGGGCTACGAGCAGTACTTC | CASSFGAGGYEQYF
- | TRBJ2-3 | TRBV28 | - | TGTGCCAGCCGTGTAGGCACAGATACGCAGTATTTT | CASRVGTDTQYF
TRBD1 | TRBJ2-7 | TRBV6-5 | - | TGTGCCAGCAATCGACAGGGCTTCTCCTACGAGCAGTACTTC | CASNRQGFSYEQYF
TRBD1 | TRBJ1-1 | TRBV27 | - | TGTGCCAGCAGGGACAGGGAAGGTAACACTGAAGCTTTCTTT | CASRDREGNTEAFF
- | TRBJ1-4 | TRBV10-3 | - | TGTGCCATCAGTGAGTCGGGAAGTGGGGCAAATGAAAAACTGTTTTTT | CAISESGSGANEKLFF
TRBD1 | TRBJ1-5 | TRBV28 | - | TGTGCCAGCAGTTCCCCATTTGACAGGGGGCCCTATCAGCCCCAGCATTTT | CASSSPFDRGPYQPQHF
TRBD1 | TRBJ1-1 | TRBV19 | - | TGTGCCAGTAGTAACAGGGGTCTTGGCACTGAAGCTTTCTTT | CASSNRGLGTEAFF
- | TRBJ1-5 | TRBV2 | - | TGTGCCAGCAGTGAACAGCCGACTGGCAATCAGCCCCAGCATTTT | CASSEQPTGNQPQHF
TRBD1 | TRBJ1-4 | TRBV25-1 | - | TGTGCCAGCAGTGTGACAGGGGCCAATGAAAAACTGTTTTTT | CASSVTGANEKLFF
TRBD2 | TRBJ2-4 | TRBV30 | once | TGTGCCTTCAACGGGGAAACTAGCGCTAAAAACATTCAGTACTTC | CAFNGETSAKNIQYF
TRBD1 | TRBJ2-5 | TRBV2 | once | TGTGCCAGCAGTGGGGGACAGTCGGCTAACACCCAGTACTTC | CASSGGQSANTQYF
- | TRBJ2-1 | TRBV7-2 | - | TGTGCCAGCAGCGACAGACAGAACAATGAGCAGTTCTTC | CASSDRQNNEQFF
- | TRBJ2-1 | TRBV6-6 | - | TGTGCCAGGAGAATAGCGTCGTCCTACAATGAGCAGTTCTTC | CARRIASSYNEQFF
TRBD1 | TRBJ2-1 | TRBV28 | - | TGTGCCAGCAGTTTTCCGGGACAGGGTCACAATGAGCAGTTCTTC | CASSFPGQGHNEQFF
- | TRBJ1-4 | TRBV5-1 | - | TGCGCCAGCAGCCCGCTACCTGGAGATGAAAAACTGTTTTTT | CASSPLPGDEKLFF
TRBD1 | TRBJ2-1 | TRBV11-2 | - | TGTGCCAGCAGCGTGACAGGGGGAGCCTACAATGAGCAGTTCTTC | CASSVTGGAYNEQFF
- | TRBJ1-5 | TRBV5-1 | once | TGCGCCAGCAGCTTGGGTGGCGGTCAGCCCCAGCATTTT | CASSLGGGQPQHF
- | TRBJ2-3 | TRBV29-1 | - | TGCAGCGTTGAAGATTTATGGGGGCATACAACAGATACGCAGTATTTT | CSVEDLWGHTTDTQYF
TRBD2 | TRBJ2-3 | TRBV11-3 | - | TGTGCCAGCAGCTACGGGAGGGGAAGTGATACGCAGTATTTT | CASSYGRGSDTQYF
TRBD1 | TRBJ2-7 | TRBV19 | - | TGTGCCAGTAGTCTCGGGACAGGGGGAAACGAGCAGTACTTC | CASSLGTGGNEQYF
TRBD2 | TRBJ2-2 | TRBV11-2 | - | TGTGCCAGCAGCCATAAAGGGACTAGAACGGTCGGGGAGCTGTTTTTT | CASSHKGTRTVGELFF
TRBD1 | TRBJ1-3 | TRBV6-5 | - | TGTGCCAGCAGTTCAGGGGGAGGAAACACCATATATTTT | CASSSGGGNTIYF
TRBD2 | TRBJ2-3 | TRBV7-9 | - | TGTGCCAGCAGCCGAGCGGGGGGCCTAGCAGATACGCAGTATTTT | CASSRAGGLADTQYF
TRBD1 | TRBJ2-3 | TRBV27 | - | TGTGCCAGCAGTGAGTGGACAGGGAGTACAGATACGCAGTATTTT | CASSEWTGSTDTQYF
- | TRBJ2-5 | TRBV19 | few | TGTGCCAGTAGTATCGTAGGGGGCCAAGAGACCCAGTACTTC | CASSIVGGQETQYF
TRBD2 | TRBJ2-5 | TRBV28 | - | TGTGCCACGGGGGGTAGAGGAGAGACCCAGTACTTC | CATGGRGETQYF
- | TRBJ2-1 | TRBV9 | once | TGTGCCAGCAGCGTAGGCCTAGTGGCGAATGAGCAGTTCTTC | CASSVGLVANEQFF
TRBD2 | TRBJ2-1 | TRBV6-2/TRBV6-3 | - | TGTGCCAGCAGTTACCGGGCTAGCGGATACAATGAGCAGTTCTTC | CASSYRASGYNEQFF
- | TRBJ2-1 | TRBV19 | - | TGTGCCAGTAGTCCCCGCCCCTCAGCGACTCTCGGGGGTGAGCAGTTCTTC | CASSPRPSATLGGEQFF
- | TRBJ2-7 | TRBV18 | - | TGTGCCAGCTCACCAGGGCCCGAGCAGTACTTC | CASSPGPEQYF
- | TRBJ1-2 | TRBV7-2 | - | TGTGCCAGCAGCCTAGGGCAGGACTATGGCTACACCTTC | CASSLGQDYGYTF
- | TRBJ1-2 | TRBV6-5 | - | TGTGCCAGCAGAGGGGGACGGGCCTATGGCTACACCTTC | CASRGGRAYGYTF
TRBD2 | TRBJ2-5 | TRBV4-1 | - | TGCGCCAGCAGCCAAGAAGTTGGCGGGGGGGCGTTGACCCAGTACTTC | CASSQEVGGGALTQYF
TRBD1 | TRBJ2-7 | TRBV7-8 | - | TGTGCCAGCGGGGATCGACAGGGGTTCTCCTACGAGCAGTACTTC | CASGDRQGFSYEQYF
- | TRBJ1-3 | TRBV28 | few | TGTGCCAGCAGTTTGAGTGTCCCAAACACCATATATTTT | CASSLSVPNTIYF
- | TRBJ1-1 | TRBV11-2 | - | TGTGCCAGCAGCACATGGAGGGGTAGGGACACTGAAGCTTTCTTT | CASSTWRGRDTEAFF
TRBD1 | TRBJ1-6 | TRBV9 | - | TGTGCCAGCAGCTCTCAGGGACAGAGCCTTTCACCCCTCCACTTT | CASSSQGQSLSPLHF